This T cell receptor beta chain is drawn from a study of cytomegalovirus exposure and HLA in healthy donors. Here immunoSEQ multiplex PCR was the method, and the copy in TCRdb shows in-frame clones only, minus some. This repertoire shows over 200,000 clones, around four fifths found once; its top ten account for around 5.6%. V was pared by 6 bases and J by 5 bases, with 15 bases between. CDR3 length: 14 amino acids. Germline-derived CDR1 and CDR2 are LNHDA and SQIVND (reference sequence). This receptor was taken from a woman under 30 in good health and CMV-seronegative. Source material: PBMCs. V usage is TRBV19 and J usage is TRBJ2-3; weak D call: TRBD2 (7 bases). This CDR3 is CASRARGGEDTQYF. The CDR3 nucleotides are TGTGCCAGTAGGGCTAGAGGGGGGGAAGATACGCAGTATTTT.